The entry below gives a single T cell receptor beta chain sequence along with its context. Its antigen is undetermined. Its ends do not fully match the called genes, so a read error is possible. This sample was taken from a study of CD8 T cells in ankylosing spondylitis. General study findings and limits: Disease-associated clonotypes exhibited CD8+ identity and were relatively infrequent in peripheral blood.

The CDR3 sequence is 13 residues long. The germline gives CDR1 SQVTM, CDR2 ANQGSEA. MiXCR, applied by TCRdb to the 5' RACE reads, yields one record per CDR3 protein. The sample yields over 200,000 distinct CDR3 sequences, roughly a tenth seen once. The rearrangement joins TRBV29-1 to TRBJ1-1; tentatively, D is TRBD1 (5 bases). The sequence derives from a male donor with ankylosing spondylitis or in good health (not recorded which). Source material: blood, either unsorted or a sorted T cell fraction (not recorded which). CDR3 DNA sequence: TGCAGCGATGAAGGGGCAGGGAGGACTGAAGCTTTCTTT. Translated: CSDEGAGRTEAFF.